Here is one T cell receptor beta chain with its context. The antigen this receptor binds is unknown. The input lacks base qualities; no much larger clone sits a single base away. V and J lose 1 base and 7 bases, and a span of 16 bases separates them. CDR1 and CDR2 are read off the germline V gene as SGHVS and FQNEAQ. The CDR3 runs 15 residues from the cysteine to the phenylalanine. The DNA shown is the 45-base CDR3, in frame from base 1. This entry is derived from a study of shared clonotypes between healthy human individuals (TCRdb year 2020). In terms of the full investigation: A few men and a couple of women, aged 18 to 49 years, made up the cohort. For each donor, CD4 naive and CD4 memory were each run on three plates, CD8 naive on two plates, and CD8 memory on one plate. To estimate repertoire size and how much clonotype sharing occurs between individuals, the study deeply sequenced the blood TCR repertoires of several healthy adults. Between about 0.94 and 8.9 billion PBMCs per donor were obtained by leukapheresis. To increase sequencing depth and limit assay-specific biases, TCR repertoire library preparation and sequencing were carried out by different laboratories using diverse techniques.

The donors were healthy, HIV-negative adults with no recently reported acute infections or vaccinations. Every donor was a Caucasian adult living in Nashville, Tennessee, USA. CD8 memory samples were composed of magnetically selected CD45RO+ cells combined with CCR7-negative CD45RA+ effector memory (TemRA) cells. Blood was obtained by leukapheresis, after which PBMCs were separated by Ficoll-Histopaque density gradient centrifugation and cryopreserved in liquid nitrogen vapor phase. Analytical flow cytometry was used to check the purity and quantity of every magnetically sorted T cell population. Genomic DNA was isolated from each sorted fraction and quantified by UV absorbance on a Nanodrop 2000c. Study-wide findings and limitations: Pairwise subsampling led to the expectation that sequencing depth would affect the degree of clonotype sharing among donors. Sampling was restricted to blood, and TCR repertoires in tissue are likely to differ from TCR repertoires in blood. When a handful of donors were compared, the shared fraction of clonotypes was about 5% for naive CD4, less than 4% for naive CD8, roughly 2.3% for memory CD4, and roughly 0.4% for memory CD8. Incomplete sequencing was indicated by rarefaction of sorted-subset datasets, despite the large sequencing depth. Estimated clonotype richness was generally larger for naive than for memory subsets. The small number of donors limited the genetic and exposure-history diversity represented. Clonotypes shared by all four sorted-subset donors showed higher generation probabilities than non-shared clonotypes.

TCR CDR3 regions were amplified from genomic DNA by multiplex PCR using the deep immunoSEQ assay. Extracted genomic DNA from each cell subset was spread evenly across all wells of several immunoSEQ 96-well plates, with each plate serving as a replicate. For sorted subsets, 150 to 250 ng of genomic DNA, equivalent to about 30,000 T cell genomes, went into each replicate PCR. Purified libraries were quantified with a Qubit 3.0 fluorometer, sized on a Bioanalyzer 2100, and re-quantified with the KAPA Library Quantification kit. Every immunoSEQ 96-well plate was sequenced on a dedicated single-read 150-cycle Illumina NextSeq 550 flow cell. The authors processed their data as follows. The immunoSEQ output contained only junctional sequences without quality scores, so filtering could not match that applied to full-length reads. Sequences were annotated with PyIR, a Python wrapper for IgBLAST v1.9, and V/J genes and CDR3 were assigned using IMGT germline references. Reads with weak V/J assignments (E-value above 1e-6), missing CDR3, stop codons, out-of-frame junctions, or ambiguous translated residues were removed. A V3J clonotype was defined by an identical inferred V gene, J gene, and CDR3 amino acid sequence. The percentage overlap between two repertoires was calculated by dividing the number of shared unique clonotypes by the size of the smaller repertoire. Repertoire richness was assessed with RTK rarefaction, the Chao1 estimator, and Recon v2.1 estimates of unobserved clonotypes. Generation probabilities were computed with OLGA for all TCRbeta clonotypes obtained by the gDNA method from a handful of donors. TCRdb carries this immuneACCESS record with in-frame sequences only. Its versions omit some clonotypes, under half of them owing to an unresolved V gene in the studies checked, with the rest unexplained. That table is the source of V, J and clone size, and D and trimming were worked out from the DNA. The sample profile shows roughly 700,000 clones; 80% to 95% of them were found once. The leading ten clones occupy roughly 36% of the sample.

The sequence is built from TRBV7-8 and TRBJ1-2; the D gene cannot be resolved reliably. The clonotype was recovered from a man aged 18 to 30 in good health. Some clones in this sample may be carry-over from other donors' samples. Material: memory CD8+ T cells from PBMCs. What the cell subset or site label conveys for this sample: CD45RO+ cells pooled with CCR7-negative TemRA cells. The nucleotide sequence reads TGTGCCAGCAGCTTAGAAATCCAAGGCCCGGGTGGCTACACCTTC. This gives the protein CASSLEIQGPGGYTF. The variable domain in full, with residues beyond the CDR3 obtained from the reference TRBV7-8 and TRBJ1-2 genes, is GAGVSQSPRYKVAKRGQDVALRCDPISGHVSLFWYQQALGQGPEFLTYFQNEAQLDKSGLPSDRFFAERPEGSVSTLKIQRTQQEDSAVYLCASSLEIQGPGGYTFGSGTRLTVV.